This TCR beta chain is drawn from a study of blood T cell repertoires in COVID-19. At the level of the study: The cDNA or gDNA used as material had been derived from T cells, B-cell-depleted T cells, or PBMCs.

The CDR3 extends over 16 amino acids. The germline V gene encodes CDR1 MNHEY and CDR2 SVGAGI. This clone was detected only a few times. One end of the junction does not line up with germline, which may come from a read error. A Seattle source enrolled patients during active infection and followed them longitudinally. Original data processing: How many nucleated cells were present was estimated from reference gene primer amplification. This table comes from immunoSEQ multiplex PCR, and its TCRdb copy is limited to in-frame clones, with some not included. The V and J calls and clone size were taken over from that table, and D and trimming were inferred from the DNA. The sample lists roughly 81,000 clones, about 85% seen once, with 2.5% to 3.5% in the top ten.

This chain uses TRBV6-5 with TRBJ2-1; 10 bases are shared with TRBD2. The origin of this receptor is a woman older than 75 with COVID-19, enrolled during active disease. Source material: peripheral blood. CDR3 DNA sequence: TGTGCCAGCAGTTACTCGTTTCTAGCGGGAGACAACGAGCAGTTCTTC. It codes for CASSYSFLAGDNEQFF.